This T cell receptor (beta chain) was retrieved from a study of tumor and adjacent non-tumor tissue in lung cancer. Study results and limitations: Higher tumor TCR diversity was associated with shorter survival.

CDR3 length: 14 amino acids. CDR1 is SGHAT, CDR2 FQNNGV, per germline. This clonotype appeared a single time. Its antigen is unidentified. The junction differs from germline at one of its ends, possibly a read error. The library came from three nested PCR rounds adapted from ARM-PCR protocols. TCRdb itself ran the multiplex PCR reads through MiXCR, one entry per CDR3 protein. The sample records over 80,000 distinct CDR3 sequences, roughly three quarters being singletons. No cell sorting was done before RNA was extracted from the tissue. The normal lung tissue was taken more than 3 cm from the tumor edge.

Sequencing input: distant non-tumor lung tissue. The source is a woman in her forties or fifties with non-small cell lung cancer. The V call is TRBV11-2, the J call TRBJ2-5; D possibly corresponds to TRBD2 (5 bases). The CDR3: CANSLSGALGTQYF. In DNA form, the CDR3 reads TGTGCCAACAGCCTCAGCGGAGCCCTAGGGACCCAGTACTTC.